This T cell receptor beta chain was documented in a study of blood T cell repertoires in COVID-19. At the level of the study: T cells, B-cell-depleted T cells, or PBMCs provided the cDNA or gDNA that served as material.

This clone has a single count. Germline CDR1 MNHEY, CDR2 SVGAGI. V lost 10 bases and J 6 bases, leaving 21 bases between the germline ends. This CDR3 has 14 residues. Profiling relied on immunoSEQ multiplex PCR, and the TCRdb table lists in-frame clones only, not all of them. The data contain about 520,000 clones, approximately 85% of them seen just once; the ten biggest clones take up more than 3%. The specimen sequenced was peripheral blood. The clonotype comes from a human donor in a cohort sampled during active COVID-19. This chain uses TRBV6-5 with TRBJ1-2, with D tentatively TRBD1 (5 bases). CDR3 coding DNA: TGTGCCACCTCGGGGGGACGCTGGTCGGATGGCTACACCTTC. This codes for CATSGGRWSDGYTF.